Shown below are 31 T cell receptor beta chains from a single sample sequenced in a study of tumor T cells in aggressive B-cell lymphoma. TCRdb's table, derived via immunoSEQ multiplex PCR, lists solely in-frame clones and lacks some. The table has several thousand clones, 91% seen once. The sample taken for sequencing was tumor tissue. Source of these receptors: an adult with diffuse large B cell lymphoma.

This chain connects TRBV13 to TRBJ2-3; D is uncertain. The V and J ends lost 5 bases and 2 bases respectively, with 14 bases between them. Germline V gene lookup returns CDR1 PRHDT and CDR2 FYEKMQ (reference sequence). There are 15 residues in the CDR3. The CDR3, as DNA: TGTGCCAGCAGCCCCTCCGGAGTCTACACAGATACGCAGTATTTT. Translation gives CASSPSGVYTDTQYF.

This clone was counted once. The rearrangement uses TRBV19 and TRBJ2-3; TRBD2 might be the D (6 bases). With 3 bases removed from V and 4 bases from J, the gap between germline ends came to 11 bases. The CDR3 contains 14 residues. Germline-derived CDR1 and CDR2 are LNHDA and SQIVND (reference sequence). The CDR3 DNA follows: TGTGCCAGTAGTATGAGGAGGGAGGCAGATACGCAGTATTTT. It is translated as CASSMRREADTQYF.

This clone was counted a few times. J is TRBJ2-3 and V is TRBV28; TRBD2 agrees at 13 bases. Germline V gene data show CDR1 as MDHEN and CDR2 as SYDVKM. Germline trimming cut 6 bases from V and 0 bases from J; bases unmatched to any gene: 3. The CDR3 is made up of 16 amino acids. CDR3 in DNA: TGTGCCAGCAGGGGACTAGCGGGGTCGAGCACAGATACGCAGTATTTT. Protein product: CASRGLAGSSTDTQYF.

The V gene is TRBV19, the J gene TRBJ1-2; D not certain. CDR1 and CDR2 (germline): LNHDA, SQIVND (reference sequence). The CDR3 has 12 amino acids. The CDR3, as DNA: TGTGCTTCAAGGCGGGGTCCCTATGGCTACACCTTC. It is translated as CASRRGPYGYTF.

V and J are TRBV10-3 and TRBJ2-7; 13 nucleotides agree with TRBD2. CDR3 size: 15 residues. V lost 6 bases and J lost 7; bases outside the gene matches: 9. CDR1 and CDR2 from the germline V gene are ENHRY and SYGVKD. The CDR3 loop is CAIRGTSGKAGEQYF. In nucleotides, the CDR3 is TGTGCCATCAGGGGGACTAGCGGGAAGGCGGGAGAGCAGTACTTC.

This chain uses TRBV13 with TRBJ2-1; 10 nucleotides align to TRBD2. Trimming at V came to 3 bases and at J to 6 bases, leaving 5 bases not matched to a gene. Germline-derived CDR1 and CDR2 are PRHDT and FYEKMQ (reference sequence). This CDR3 has 15 amino acids. The CDR3 nucleotides are TGTGCCAGCAGCTTGCCTAGCGGGAGTGCCAATGAGCAGTTCTTC. It encodes CASSLPSGSANEQFF.

This sequence joins TRBV2 and TRBJ2-5, with 11 nucleotides matching TRBD2. The CDR3 is 14 amino acids. The V gene end was trimmed by 6 bases and the J gene end by 1 base; junction bases not matched to a gene: 1. CDR1 is SNHLY and CDR2 is FYNNEI in the germline V gene. CDR3 bases: TGTGCCAGCAGGGGGACTAGCGGCCAAGAGACCCAGTACTTC. Translating gives CASRGTSGQETQYF.

The chain carries TRBV21-1 and TRBJ1-3; the table's D gene call, TRBD1, was not cross checked with the DNA. TRBV21-1 is classified as a pseudogene. This CDR3 contains 16 residues. CDR3 DNA sequence: TGTGCCAGCAGGCGAGACGGGACAGGCTCTGGAAACACCATATATTTT. It translates to CASRRDGTGSGNTIYF.

The chain is built from TRBV5-1 and TRBJ2-7, with 11 nucleotides matching TRBD1. The CDR3 sequence is 15 residues long. Germline CDR1 SGHRS, CDR2 YFSETQ. V gave up 2 bases and J gave up 4 bases; unmatched junction bases: 5. The CDR3 is CASSFGTGGSYEQYF. DNA for the CDR3: TGCGCCAGCAGCTTCGGGACAGGGGGATCATACGAGCAGTACTTC.

V gene TRBV5-1 combines with J gene TRBJ2-7, with TRBD2 matching over 15 bases. This CDR3 comprises 16 residues. Germline V gene data show CDR1 as SGHRS and CDR2 as YFSETQ. The trim removed 4 bases at V and 4 bases at J, leaving 6 bases unmatched. The CDR3 DNA follows: TGCGCCAGCAGCCCAGGGACTAGCGGGAGGTCTTACGAGCAGTACTTC. This codes for CASSPGTSGRSYEQYF.

The chain is built from TRBV25-1 and TRBJ2-1; D is unresolved. Per germline, CDR1 MGHDK and CDR2 SYGVNS. V was clipped by 6 bases and J by 12 bases, with 18 bases between them. The CDR3 has 13 amino acids. The chain's CDR3 is CASSPEARLGQFF. In DNA, the CDR3 is TGTGCCAGCAGCCCTGAGGCCCGGTTAGGGCAGTTCTTC.

The V and J genes are TRBV5-6 and TRBJ2-3, with 7 bases aligning to TRBD2. Germline-derived CDR1 and CDR2 are SGHDT and YYEEEE. The V segment lost 4 bases and the J segment 4 bases; nucleotides outside the gene matches: 3. The CDR3 covers 13 residues. In DNA, the CDR3 is TGTGCCAGCAGCCGGGAGGATGCAGATACGCAGTATTTT. Translation: CASSREDADTQYF. The whole variable domain, filled in from reference TRBV5-6 and TRBJ2-3, reads DAGVTQSPTHLIKTRGQQVTLRCSPKSGHDTVSWYQQALGQGPQFIFQYYEEEERQRGNFPDRFSGHQFPNYSSELNVNALLLGDSALYLCASSREDADTQYFGPGTRLTVL.

The genes are TRBV5-6 and TRBJ2-3, with 7 bases fitting TRBD1. The CDR3 has 15 amino acids. The V segment lost 5 bases and the J segment 2 bases; nucleotides outside the gene matches: 8. Germline lookup yields CDR1 SGHDT and CDR2 YYEEEE. The CDR3 bases are TGTGCCAGCAGGAGGGACAGTACTCTCACAGATACGCAGTATTTT. This translates into CASRRDSTLTDTQYF.

The chain carries TRBV7-2 and TRBJ2-2; unclear D gene. Trimming cost V 3 bases and J 6 bases, with 8 bases left between them. The CDR3 sequence is 13 residues long. Germline V CDR1 and CDR2: SGHTA, FQGNSA. DNA of the CDR3: TGTGCCAGCAGCTTTCGTGTGTCCGGGGAGCTGTTTTTT. Its protein is CASSFRVSGELFF.

The chain carries TRBV10-3 and TRBJ2-1, with TRBD2 identical over 7 bases. This CDR3 has 14 amino acids. CDR1 and CDR2 from the germline V gene are ENHRY and SYGVKD. V lost 9 bases to trimming and J lost 6 bases; unmatched junction nucleotides: 11. CDR3 amino acids: CAIKSQREFNEQFF. The CDR3 DNA follows: TGTGCCATAAAAAGCCAGCGGGAATTCAATGAGCAGTTCTTC.

The CDR3: CASSAGGPNEQFF. As DNA, the CDR3 is TGTGCCAGCAGCGCGGGGGGCCCGAATGAGCAGTTCTTC. V gene TRBV9 combines with J gene TRBJ2-1; D is perhaps TRBD2 (7 bases). In germline, CDR1 is SGDLS, CDR2 YYNGEE. With 3 bases removed from V and 7 bases from J, the gap between germline ends came to 11 bases. The CDR3 length is 13 residues.

The chain combines TRBV2 with TRBJ2-2, with a possible D match to TRBD1 (5 bases). CDR3 length equals 15 residues. Germline assignment: CDR1 SNHLY and CDR2 FYNNEI. The V end was cut by 4 bases, the J end by 0 bases, with 9 bases between. CDR3 in amino acids: CASSGGASNTGELFF. As DNA, the CDR3 is TGTGCCAGCAGTGGGGGCGCCTCGAACACCGGGGAGCTGTTTTTT.

This clone was counted only a few times. This chain connects TRBV11-2 to TRBJ2-5, with D possibly TRBD2 on 5 matching bases. CDR1 is SGHAT and CDR2 is FQNNGV in the germline V gene. The CDR3 loop spans 12 amino acids. Trimming took off 2 bases at V and 7 bases at J, with 8 bases between the two ends. The CDR3 loop is CASSLRESTQYF. DNA for the CDR3: TGTGCCAGCAGCTTAAGGGAGTCGACCCAGTACTTC.

The chain has TRBV29-1 and TRBJ2-1; 13 positions match TRBD2. V lost 4 bases to trimming and J lost 15 bases; unmatched junction nucleotides: 6. Per the germline V gene, CDR1 is SQVTM and CDR2 is ANQGSEA. This CDR3 region has 12 residues. The CDR3 spells CSVGTSGSMGFF. DNA for the CDR3: TGCAGCGTTGGGACTAGCGGGAGTATGGGGTTCTTC.

This sequence joins TRBV29-1 and TRBJ1-4; D not certain. The CDR3 runs to 11 residues. Trimming removed 7 bases from V and 8 bases from J, with 11 bases in between. CDR1 is SQVTM, CDR2 ANQGSEA, per germline. CDR3 in amino acids: CSGTRGEKLFF. CDR3 DNA sequence: TGCAGCGGAACGAGAGGGGAAAAACTGTTTTTT.

The V call is TRBV11-2, the J call TRBJ2-7; D might be TRBD2 (6 bases). This CDR3 region has 14 residues. In germline, CDR1 is SGHAT, CDR2 FQNNGV. V lost 1 base and J 6 bases, leaving 13 bases between the germline ends. CDR3 loop: CASSLGLGSVEQYF. Here the CDR3 DNA reads TGTGCCAGCAGCTTAGGACTAGGGTCTGTCGAGCAGTACTTC. The whole variable domain, filled in from reference TRBV11-2 and TRBJ2-7, reads EAGVAQSPRYKIIEKRQSVAFWCNPISGHATLYWYQQILGQGPKLLIQFQNNGVVDDSQLPKDRFSAERLKGVDSTLKIQPAKLEDSAVYLCASSLGLGSVEQYFGPGTRLTVT.

The V call is TRBV5-8, the J call TRBJ1-2, with D uncertain. The ends were cut back, 0 bases at V and 8 bases at J, with 11 bases in the middle. This CDR3 is 13 amino acids long. Germline CDR1 is SGHTS and CDR2 is YDEGEE. The CDR3 region is CASSLGQARGYTF. CDR3 coding DNA: TGTGCCAGCAGCTTGGGGCAGGCCCGGGGCTACACCTTC.

The chain joins TRBV9 to TRBJ2-3; 11 bases are shared with TRBD2. The CDR3 length is 18 residues. V lost 3 bases, J lost 0 bases, and 9 bases stayed unmatched. Germline-derived CDR1 and CDR2 are SGDLS and YYNGEE. CDR3 nucleotides: TGTGCCAGCAGCGCCGGGACTAGCGGATACTCTAGCACAGATACGCAGTATTTT. Translating it yields CASSAGTSGYSSTDTQYF.

V gene TRBV4-1 combines with J gene TRBJ1-1, with D maybe TRBD1 (5 bases). Between the trimmed V and J ends, which lost 3 bases and 2 bases, there was a span of 10 bases. CDR3 length: 14 residues. CDR1 is MGHRA and CDR2 is YSYEKL in the germline V gene. The CDR3 region has the DNA TGCGCCAGCAGCCATGCCGGGGGTAACACTGAAGCTTTCTTT. Amino acid sequence: CASSHAGGNTEAFF.

This chain uses TRBV5-1 with TRBJ1-2, with 9 bases identical to TRBD1. CDR1 is SGHRS and CDR2 is YFSETQ in the germline V gene. The CDR3 has 15 residues. With V trimmed by 5 bases and J by 5 bases, 10 bases remained unmatched. CDR3 bases: TGCGCCAGCAGTTCCGGCCGGACAGGGGAATATGGCTACACCTTC. Protein: CASSSGRTGEYGYTF.

J is TRBJ2-2 and V is TRBV9, with D possibly TRBD2 on 5 matching bases. V lost 0 bases and J lost 5, with 17 bases in between. Germline V lookup: CDR1 SGDLS, CDR2 YYNGEE. The CDR3 consists of 17 residues. CDR3 nucleotides: TGTGCCAGCAGCGTAGCTAGGGAGCGGAGGAATACCGGGGAGCTGTTTTTT. Its protein product is CASSVARERRNTGELFF. The variable domain in full, completed from reference TRBV9 and TRBJ2-2, reads DSGVTQTPKHLITATGQRVTLRCSPRSGDLSVYWYQQSLDQGLQFLIQYYNGEERAKGNILERFSAQQFPDLHSELNLSSLELGDSALYFCASSVARERRNTGELFFGEGSRLTVL.

This sequence joins TRBV12-5 and TRBJ1-5, with 8 bases fitting TRBD1. The junction had 17 bases not matched to a gene; V was cut back by 5 bases and J by 5 bases. CDR1 and CDR2 (germline): LGHNT, FRNRAP. The CDR3 is 18 residues long. The CDR3 here is CASGPLSCQQGVYQPQHF. The CDR3 DNA sequence: TGTGCTAGTGGTCCGTTGTCTTGCCAACAGGGGGTCTATCAGCCCCAGCATTTT.

The chain is built from TRBV5-1 and TRBJ2-3; D uncertain. V lost 4 bases and J lost 4, with 13 bases in between. Germline V gene sequence: CDR1 SGHRS, CDR2 YFSETQ. The CDR3 consists of 14 residues. CDR3 DNA sequence: TGCGCCAGCAGCCACTATTCGGAGCCAGATACGCAGTATTTT. Residues: CASSHYSEPDTQYF.

This clone was counted a few times. This sequence joins TRBV6-5 and TRBJ1-2, with 7 bases aligning to TRBD1. The germline CDR1 and CDR2 sequences are MNHEY and SVGAGI. After removal of 6 bases from V and 7 bases from J, the junction contained 8 bases not matched to a gene. CDR3 length: 13 residues. The CDR3 bases are TGTGCCAGCAGCAGGGGGATACGGGCTGGCTACACCTTC. Protein product: CASSRGIRAGYTF.

CDR3 coding DNA: TGCGCCAGCAGCCAGGGGATCCGGGACACCGAATTTCCTAACACCGGGGAGCTGTTTTTT. As protein: CASSQGIRDTEFPNTGELFF. The genes are TRBV4-3 and TRBJ2-2; TRBD1 might be the D (6 bases). Per the germline V gene, CDR1 is LGHNA and CDR2 is YSLEER. The V and J ends lost 3 bases and 2 bases respectively, with 25 bases between them. The CDR3 totals 20 residues.

The chain combines TRBV19 with TRBJ2-5; D is unresolved. Trimming took 6 bases from V and 5 from J, leaving 7 bases between them. The CDR3 length is 11 residues. Germline-derived CDR1 and CDR2 are LNHDA and SQIVND (reference sequence). Here the CDR3 reads CASRFGETQYF. The CDR3, as DNA: TGTGCCAGTAGATTCGGGGAGACCCAGTACTTC.